These T cell receptor beta chains were read from a single sample in a study of cytomegalovirus exposure and HLA in healthy donors. Sequencing was performed with immunoSEQ multiplex PCR; in TCRdb, only in-frame clones are kept and a portion is missing. The sample includes about 190,000 clones, roughly 77% of them seen just once. Sequencing input: PBMCs. The source is a man aged 30-40 years in good health and CMV-seropositive. Both conserved end residues are part of each CDR3. Each record gives: D gene, J gene, V gene, clone size, CDR3 protein, CDR3 DNA. A D gene is named only where the DNA matches it firmly. Clone size is given for some rows only: seen once, a few or many times, or a class if the clone is expanded.

>NA|TRBJ2-3|TRBV6-6|NA
CASSRVITDTQYF
TGTGCCAGCAGCAGGGTTATTACAGATACGCAGTATTTT
>TRBD1|TRBJ1-1|TRBV18|NA
CASSLDRAEAFF
TGTGCCAGCTCACTAGACAGGGCTGAAGCTTTCTTT
>TRBD1|TRBJ1-2|TRBV7-3|NA
CASSPQGGLNYGYTF
TGTGCCAGCAGCCCACAGGGGGGCCTGAACTATGGCTACACCTTC
>NA|TRBJ1-1|TRBV10-3|NA
CAIRESGAPEAFF
TGTGCCATCAGAGAGTCAGGGGCGCCGGAAGCTTTCTTT
>TRBD2|TRBJ2-1|TRBV12-5|NA
CASGLSGGHKNYIYGNEQFF
TGTGCTAGTGGTTTAAGCGGGGGGCATAAAAACTATATCTACGGCAATGAGCAGTTCTTC
>TRBD2|TRBJ2-1|TRBV15|NA
CATSTGLAGGPGNEQFF
TGTGCCACCAGCACGGGACTAGCGGGGGGGCCAGGGAATGAGCAGTTCTTC
>NA|TRBJ2-7|TRBV2|NA
CASNSGSSYEQYF
TGTGCCAGCAACAGCGGAAGCTCCTACGAGCAGTACTTC
>NA|TRBJ1-2|TRBV5-4|NA
CASSLQGRDGYTF
TGTGCCAGCAGCTTGCAGGGGCGTGATGGCTACACCTTC
>NA|TRBJ1-4|TRBV30|NA
CAWSPRGAKSKLFF
TGTGCCTGGAGTCCCCGGGGGGCGAAAAGTAAACTGTTTTTT
>NA|TRBJ2-5|TRBV9|NA
CASSVGVQKETQYF
TGTGCCAGCAGCGTAGGCGTACAGAAAGAGACCCAGTACTTC
>TRBD1|TRBJ1-5|TRBV2|NA
CASSGQGASNQPQHF
TGTGCCAGCAGTGGACAGGGGGCTAGCAATCAGCCCCAGCATTTT
>TRBD2|TRBJ2-1|TRBV29-1|NA
CSVVSGTFYNEQFF
TGCAGCGTTGTCAGCGGGACGTTTTACAATGAGCAGTTCTTC
>NA|TRBJ1-6|TRBV4-3|NA
CASSRGSSSYNSPLHF
TGCGCCAGCAGCCGAGGGTCGAGCTCCTATAATTCACCCCTCCACTTT
>NA|TRBJ2-7|TRBV7-3|NA
CASSLGGSSWDEQYF
TGTGCCAGCAGCTTAGGGGGGTCGTCATGGGACGAGCAGTACTTC
>NA|TRBJ2-5|TRBV30|NA
CAWNRVYETQYF
TGTGCCTGGAACAGGGTTTACGAGACCCAGTACTTC
>TRBD2|TRBJ2-7|TRBV5-1|NA
CASSPGRGAYEQYF
TGCGCCAGCAGCCCAGGGCGGGGGGCCTACGAGCAGTACTTC
>TRBD1|TRBJ2-5|TRBV18|NA
CASSQTGTGGQETQYF
TGTGCCAGCTCACAAACCGGGACAGGGGGCCAAGAGACCCAGTACTTC
>TRBD2|TRBJ2-7|TRBV7-2|NA
CASSMYSGRAGYEQYF
TGTGCCAGCAGCATGTATAGCGGGAGGGCGGGCTACGAGCAGTACTTC
>NA|TRBJ2-2|TRBV27|NA
CASAQGRAAGELFF
TGTGCCAGCGCCCAAGGCAGGGCGGCCGGGGAGCTGTTTTTT
>TRBD1|TRBJ1-6|TRBV7-6|NA
CASSQKDRSYNSPLHF
TGTGCCAGCAGCCAGAAGGACAGGTCCTATAATTCACCCCTCCACTTT
>NA|TRBJ1-5|TRBV18|NA
CASSGENSNQPQHF
TGTGCCAGCTCAGGAGAGAATAGCAATCAGCCCCAGCATTTT
>TRBD1|TRBJ1-1|TRBV5-4|NA
CASSPGGTGDTEAFF
TGTGCCAGCAGCCCTGGTGGGACAGGGGACACTGAAGCTTTCTTT
>NA|TRBJ2-5|TRBV30|NA
CAWSGGLRETQYF
TGTGCCTGGAGTGGGGGACTTCGAGAGACCCAGTACTTC
>TRBD1|TRBJ1-2|TRBV6-6|NA
CASTLGQAYGYTF
TGTGCCAGCACCTTGGGACAGGCCTATGGCTACACCTTC
>TRBD2|TRBJ2-3|TRBV12-5|NA
CASGPGTSGGTDTQYF
TGTGCTAGTGGTCCGGGGACTAGCGGGGGCACAGATACGCAGTATTTT
>TRBD1|TRBJ1-2|TRBV5-8|few
CASSTRQGIYYGYTF
TGTGCCAGCAGCACCCGACAGGGGATCTACTATGGCTACACCTTC
>NA|TRBJ1-1|TRBV6-5|once
CASSFGQNTEAFF
TGTGCCAGCAGTTTCGGACAGAACACTGAAGCTTTCTTT